This TCR beta chain was recovered during a study of blood T cell repertoires in COVID-19 (dated by TCRdb to the early 2020s). About the study as a whole: Samples covering the acute and convalescent phases of COVID-19 were provided by collaborators in the United States, Italy and Spain. The prospective study material was composed of cDNA or gDNA derived from T cells, B-cell-depleted T cells, or PBMCs. The repertoires were released in a freely available public database meant as a resource for research on the immune response to SARS-CoV-2. Deeply sampled blood TCRbeta repertoires from subjects exposed to, actively infected with, or recovered from COVID-19 were included in the dataset. The samples were drawn from the first 160 participants of the ongoing ImmuneRACE study and from roughly 1,300 subjects provided by 6 global collaborators. HLA class I and class II types, where available, came from metadata supplied by the sample provider rather than from assay-based typing. The sample metadata nearly always contained a de-identified subject ID, COVID-19 status, age in years and sex.

Study-wide conclusions, independent of this receptor: Clinical and demographic metadata were provided uncurated, with the amount varying by source and participant.

TCRbeta CDR3 regions were amplified from genomic DNA by means of the immunoSEQ Assay, a bias-controlled multiplex PCR. On the authors' methods: The number of nucleated cells in each sample was estimated from the amplification of reference gene primers within the assay. To quantify the absolute abundance of each unique TCRbeta CDR3 rearrangement, sequence reads were collapsed and filtered. For each sample, productive Simpson clonality was calculated by taking the square root of Simpson's diversity index across productive rearrangements. TCRdb mirrors the immuneACCESS table, restricted to in-frame sequences. Some clones are absent from its copies; in checked studies, under half trace to an unresolved V gene, and the reason for the others is unknown. V and J calls and clone size follow that table, whereas D and trimming were derived from the DNA. This sample gives about 55,000 clones in total; about four fifths of them show up just once. In total, the top ten clones hold about 1.8% of the sample.

Whole blood was collected in K2EDTA tubes by collaborating institutions according to the institutions' own protocols. For TCRbeta analysis, collaborator samples were shipped as frozen whole blood, as isolated PBMCs, or as DNA extracted from either sample type. With regard to this clone: Its antigen has not been determined. Base qualities are not provided; no much larger clone lies one nucleotide away.

Deletion took 2 bases off V and 6 bases off J, with a span of 11 bases between the germline ends. CDR1 SGHRS and CDR2 YFSETQ were looked up in the germline V gene. The CDR3 starts with the cysteine, ends with the phenylalanine, and has 13 residues. The CDR3 DNA has 39 bases and is translated from base 1. The sequenced sample was peripheral blood. The sequence joins TRBV5-1 to TRBJ1-1; no D segment can be confidently identified. The sequence derives from a woman aged 55-70 years with acute or convalescent COVID-19. CDR3 reads: CASSLASNPEAFF. The nucleotide sequence is given as TGCGCCAGCAGCTTAGCGAGCAACCCTGAAGCTTTCTTT. The CDR3, completed at both ends by the reference TRBV5-1 and TRBJ1-1 genes, gives the full variable domain KAGVTQTPRYLIKTRGQQVTLSCSPISGHRSVSWYQQTPGQGLQFLFEYFSETQRNKGNFPGRFSGRQFSNSRSEMNVSTLELGDSALYLCASSLASNPEAFFGQGTRLTVV.